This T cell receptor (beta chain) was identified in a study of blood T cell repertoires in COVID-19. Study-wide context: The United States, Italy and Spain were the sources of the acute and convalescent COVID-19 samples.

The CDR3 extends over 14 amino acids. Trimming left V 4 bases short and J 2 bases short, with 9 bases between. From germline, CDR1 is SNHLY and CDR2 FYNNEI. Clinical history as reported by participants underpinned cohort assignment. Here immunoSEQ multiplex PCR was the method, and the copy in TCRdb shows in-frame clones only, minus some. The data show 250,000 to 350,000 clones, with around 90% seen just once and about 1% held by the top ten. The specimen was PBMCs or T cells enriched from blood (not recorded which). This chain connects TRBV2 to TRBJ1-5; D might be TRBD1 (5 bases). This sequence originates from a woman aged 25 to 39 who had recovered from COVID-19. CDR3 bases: TGTGCCAGCAGTGGCAGGGAGGGCAATCAGCCCCAGCATTTT. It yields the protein CASSGREGNQPQHF.